This T cell receptor beta chain was recorded in a study of Graves' ophthalmopathy and Graves' hyperthyroidism. Whole-study results and caveats: The authors also found most expanded thyroid clonotypes above 0.001 frequency in blood. From stable hyperthyroidism, ophthalmopathy was separated by a 13-signature model with approximately 90% sensitivity and 75% to 82% specificity.

CDR3 regions of TCR beta were amplified from RNA transcripts. Investigators did first-round RT-PCR with HTBI primers, then second-round multiplex PCR. MiXCR, run by TCRdb on the multiplex PCR reads, gives a single entry per CDR3 protein. The sample records hundreds of thousands of distinct CDR3 sequences, roughly 39% being singletons. As for this clonotype: Its antigen is as yet unknown.

The V gene's germline CDR1 is SGDLS and CDR2 YYNGEE. The CDR3 totals 18 residues. The V gene end was trimmed by 4 bases and the J gene end by 6 bases; junction bases not matched to a gene: 17. In donors with ophthalmopathy, activity was moderate-to-severe, with CAS ≥3, NOSPECS ≥4 and duration under 3 months. Enrollment excluded any patients with other autoimmune diseases, uncontrolled infections, pregnancy or lactation. This TCR came from an adult man with Graves' ophthalmopathy. The specimen sequenced was peripheral blood. The V and J genes are TRBV9 and TRBJ1-1; 11 bases are a match to TRBD1. In DNA form, the CDR3 reads TGTGCCAGCAGCCAGATAGACGGACAGGGGGCGGTAGGCGCTGAAGCTTTCTTT. Protein: CASSQIDGQGAVGAEAFF.